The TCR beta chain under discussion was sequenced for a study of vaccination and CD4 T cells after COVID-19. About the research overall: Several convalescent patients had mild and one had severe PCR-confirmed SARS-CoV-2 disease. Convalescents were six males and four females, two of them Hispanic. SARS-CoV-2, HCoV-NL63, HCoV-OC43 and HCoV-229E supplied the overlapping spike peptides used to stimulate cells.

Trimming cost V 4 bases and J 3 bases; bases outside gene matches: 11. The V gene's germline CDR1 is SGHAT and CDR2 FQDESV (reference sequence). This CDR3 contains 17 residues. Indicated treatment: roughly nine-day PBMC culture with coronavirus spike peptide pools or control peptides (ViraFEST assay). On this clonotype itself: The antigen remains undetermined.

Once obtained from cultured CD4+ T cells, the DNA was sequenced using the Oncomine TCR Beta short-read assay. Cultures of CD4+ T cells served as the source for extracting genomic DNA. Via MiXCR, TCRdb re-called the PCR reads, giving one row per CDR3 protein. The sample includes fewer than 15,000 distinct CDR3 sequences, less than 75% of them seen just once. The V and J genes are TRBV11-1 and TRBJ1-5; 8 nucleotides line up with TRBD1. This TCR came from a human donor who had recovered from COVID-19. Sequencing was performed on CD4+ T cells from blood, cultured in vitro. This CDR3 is CASSWMAGGIFNQPQHF. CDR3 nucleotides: TGTGCCAGCAGCTGGATGGCAGGGGGCATATTCAATCAGCCCCAGCATTTT.